Presented here are 16 T cell receptor beta chains from one specimen sequenced in a study of T cells after yellow fever vaccination. TCRdb itself ran the 5' RACE reads through MiXCR, one entry per CDR3 protein. The repertoire has over 110,000 distinct CDR3 sequences, 7.7% of them found once; the top ten carry under 0.95%. Sample: CD4+ T cells sorted from PBMCs, taken 5 days after the yellow fever booster vaccination. These receptors originate from a man aged 25 to 40 who received the YFV17D yellow fever vaccine.

Regarding this clonotype: A much larger clone differs from this one at a single base, so this may be a read error. V usage is TRBV7-2 and J usage is TRBJ2-2, with D possibly matching TRBD2 (5 bases). CDR1 is SGHTA, CDR2 FQGNSA, per germline. The CDR3 runs 14 residues. For the CDR3, the DNA is TGTGCCAGCAGCTTAGTCGGGGATACCGTGGAGCTGTTTTTT. Amino acids: CASSLVGDTVELFF.

In this sample, this clonotype turned up a few times. The V and J genes are TRBV6-2 or TRBV6-3 and TRBJ2-1; D is possibly TRBD2 (6 bases). The CDR3 has 12 residues. Germline assignment: CDR1 MNHEY and CDR2 SVGEGT. Trimming removed 10 bases at V and 8 bases at J, with 15 bases between. The CDR3 sequence is CATGTESDEQFF. CDR3 nucleotides: TGTGCCACCGGGACTGAGTCGGATGAGCAGTTCTTC.

This clonotype was observed at least ten times. V usage is TRBV7-6 and J usage is TRBJ2-3, with 9 bases lining up with TRBD2. Germline trimming cut 8 bases from V and 0 bases from J; bases unmatched to any gene: 12. CDR3 length: 17 amino acids. The germline V gene encodes CDR1 SGHVS and CDR2 FNYEAQ. CDR3 in amino acids: CASSLLASGTSTDTQYF. CDR3 in DNA: TGTGCCAGCTCTCTACTGGCTAGCGGGACTAGCACAGATACGCAGTATTTT.

This clonotype has a count of ten or more. This chain uses TRBV4-3 with TRBJ1-3, with D unclear. CDR3 length: 16 residues. The germline CDR1 and CDR2 sequences are LGHNA and YSLEER. With 0 bases removed from V and 7 bases from J, the gap between germline ends came to 16 bases. In nucleotides, the CDR3 is TGCGCCAGCAGCCAAGATAGCTACGGCGGGAAGAACACCATATATTTT. Residues: CASSQDSYGGKNTIYF.

The table lists this clonotype with many counts. The chain joins TRBV7-2 to TRBJ2-7; D could derive from TRBD1 or TRBD2 (5 bases each). The CDR3 spans 15 residues. Germline V gene sequence: CDR1 SGHTA, CDR2 FQGNSA. V was trimmed by 3 bases and J by 3 bases, leaving 15 bases between them. In nucleotides, the CDR3 is TGTGCCAGCAGCTTGAGACGGGACGGATACTACGAGCAGTACTTC. It specifies CASSLRRDGYYEQYF.

This clonotype showed up many times. The rearrangement links TRBV5-1 to TRBJ2-2; 9 positions agree with TRBD1. V shed 3 bases and J 0 bases; nucleotides not matched to a gene: 6. CDR1 is SGHRS and CDR2 is YFSETQ in the germline V gene. The CDR3 is made up of 17 amino acids. CDR3 sequence: CASSYGTGYSNTGELFF. In nucleotides, the CDR3 is TGCGCCAGCAGCTACGGGACAGGGTATTCGAACACCGGGGAGCTGTTTTTT.

This clonotype was seen more than once but under ten times. The chain couples TRBV25-1 to TRBJ1-5; the D gene is possibly TRBD1 (5 bases). V was clipped by 3 bases and J by 9 bases, with 18 bases between them. The CDR3 totals 15 residues. Germline CDR1 MGHDK, CDR2 SYGVNS. CDR3: CASSDLDKPHWPQHF. Here the CDR3 DNA reads TGTGCCAGCAGTGATTTGGACAAGCCCCATTGGCCCCAGCATTTT.

This clonotype was detected many times. J is TRBJ1-1 and V is TRBV5-1, with D hard to call. The CDR3 sequence is 13 residues long. V was shortened by 5 bases and J by 0 bases, with 8 bases between the two germline ends. CDR1 is SGHRS and CDR2 is YFSETQ in the germline V gene. The CDR3 spells CASRDQLNTEAFF. In DNA form, the CDR3 reads TGCGCCAGCAGGGATCAGCTGAACACTGAAGCTTTCTTT.

This clonotype came up many times. The gene calls are TRBV7-2 and TRBJ2-7; tentatively, D is TRBD2 (6 bases). The CDR3 length is 14 residues. The V gene lost 0 bases and the J gene lost 4 bases, with 10 bases spanning the gap. The germline V gene has CDR1 SGHTA and CDR2 FQGNSA. This chain's CDR3 is CASSLAPGTYEQYF. The CDR3 region has the DNA TGTGCCAGCAGCTTAGCGCCGGGGACTTACGAGCAGTACTTC.

Concerning this clonotype itself: It may be a read error: a sequence one base away is much more abundant. Given the absence of the conserved phenylalanine or tryptophan at the CDR3 end, a read error is likely. The chain is built from TRBV25-1 and TRBJ2-3; D may be TRBD2 (5 bases). Germline values: CDR1 MGHDK, CDR2 SYGVNS. The CDR3 sequence is 14 residues long. V was pared by 2 bases and J by 4 bases, with 10 bases between. The chain's CDR3 is CASSEMEAADTQYS. The DNA of the CDR3 is TGTGCCAGCAGTGAAATGGAGGCGGCAGATACGCAGTATTCT.

Ten or more counts support this clonotype. The rearrangement links TRBV10-3 to TRBJ2-2; no clear D. The CDR3 is 12 amino acids. Per germline, CDR1 ENHRY and CDR2 SYGVKD. V lost 2 bases and J 6 bases, leaving 4 bases between the germline ends. The CDR3 nucleotides read TGTGCCATCAGTGAGGCGGCCGGGGAGCTGTTTTTT. This codes for CAISEAAGELFF.

Many counts were recorded for this clonotype. The CDR3 nucleotides read TGCAGCGTTGCTATGGGACAGGCACTCGCAGATACGCAGTATTTT. This gives the protein CSVAMGQALADTQYF. This sequence joins TRBV29-1 and TRBJ2-3; TRBD1 aligns across 8 bases. Germline V gives CDR1 SQVTM, CDR2 ANQGSEA. Losses at the gene ends were 4 bases for V and 4 bases for J; bases not matched to a gene: 10. The length of the CDR3 is 15 residues.

This clonotype appeared many times. The gene calls are TRBV20-1 and TRBJ2-1, with 11 bases that match TRBD2. Germline trimming cut 6 bases from V and 10 bases from J; bases unmatched to any gene: 11. CDR3 size: 14 residues. Germline V gives CDR1 DFQATT, CDR2 SNEGSKA (reference sequence). The CDR3 sequence is CSASPSGRSGEQFF. The CDR3 coding sequence is TGCAGTGCCAGCCCTAGCGGGAGGTCCGGGGAGCAGTTCTTC.

Concerning this clonotype: This may arise from a read error, as a much more abundant clone is one base away. This sequence joins TRBV7-2 and TRBJ2-5; 7 nucleotides align to TRBD1. The trim removed 4 bases at V and 4 bases at J, leaving 3 bases unmatched. The CDR3 is 13 amino acids. The germline V gene encodes CDR1 SGHTA and CDR2 FQGNSA. The CDR3 nucleotides read TGTGCCAGCAGCTCCAGGACAGGAGAGACCCAGTACTTC. Translating it yields CASSSRTGETQYF.

This clonotype was picked up many times. CDR3 protein: CASSPTGQGANEKLFF. CDR3 DNA: TGCGCCAGCAGCCCGACAGGACAGGGGGCTAATGAAAAACTGTTTTTT. The V gene is TRBV5-1, the J gene TRBJ1-4; 10 nucleotides agree with TRBD1. V lost 4 bases to trimming and J lost 3 bases; unmatched junction nucleotides: 6. Per the germline V gene, CDR1 is SGHRS and CDR2 is YFSETQ. The CDR3 is made up of 16 amino acids.

The sample holds many counts of this clonotype. This chain joins TRBV12-3 or TRBV12-4 and TRBJ1-2; D unresolved. V lost 8 bases to trimming and J lost 4 bases, with 8 bases between them. CDR3 length: 11 residues. CDR3 in DNA: TGTGCCAGCTCTGGCGGCTATGGCTACACCTTC. Its translation is CASSGGYGYTF.